This entry lists 32 T cell receptor beta chains sequenced from one sample in a study of blood T cell repertoires in COVID-19. Only in-frame clones appear in the TCRdb table, and some are missing; sequencing was by immunoSEQ multiplex PCR. The sample consists of a few hundred thousand clones, roughly 88% of them appearing once. The specimen sequenced was peripheral blood. The receptors here all came from a human donor with COVID-19, enrolled during active disease. The donor label of this sample is uncertain.

This chain links TRBV7-9 with TRBJ1-2; no firm D call. The CDR3 loop spans 13 amino acids. V was clipped by 0 bases and J by 3 bases, with 5 bases between them. Germline loops: CDR1 SEHNR, CDR2 FQNEAQ (reference sequence). This CDR3 is CASSLARDYGYTF. CDR3 nucleotide sequence: TGTGCCAGCAGCTTAGCGCGCGACTATGGCTACACCTTC.

This rearrangement joins TRBV30 to TRBJ2-7; 8 nucleotides agree with TRBD1. After removal of 3 bases from V and 6 bases from J, the junction contained 7 bases not matched to a gene. The CDR3 loop spans 13 amino acids. Per germline, CDR1 GTSNPN and CDR2 SVGIG (reference sequence). The CDR3 DNA reads as TGTGCCTGGAGGGCCAGGGGGCTAGGCGAGCAGTACTTC. It codes for CAWRARGLGEQYF.

The rearrangement links TRBV16 to TRBJ1-1; 8 bases align to TRBD1. Unmatched junction bases numbered 6, after V lost 6 bases and J lost 3 bases. The CDR3 sequence is 14 residues long. The germline V gene encodes CDR1 KGHSY and CDR2 FQNENV. CDR3 region: CASSFGQGDTEAFF. The CDR3 DNA reads as TGTGCCAGCAGTTTTGGACAGGGAGACACTGAAGCTTTCTTT.

There are a few counts of this clone. The V call is TRBV20-1, the J call TRBJ2-3; possible D gene TRBD2, 7 bases. Germline CDR1 and CDR2: DFQATT and SNEGSKA (reference sequence). CDR3 length: 15 residues. Trimming removed 3 bases from V and 3 bases from J, with 16 bases in between. CDR3 nucleotides: TGCAGTGCTAGTGGGGGCCGGGAGGCGACAGATACGCAGTATTTT. Protein sequence: CSASGGREATDTQYF.

The sample holds one count of this clone. The J gene is TRBJ1-4, the V gene TRBV5-8; 7 bases are a match to TRBD1. The CDR3 consists of 17 residues. Germline CDR1 SGHTS, CDR2 YDEGEE. V shed 2 bases and J 0 bases; nucleotides not matched to a gene: 7. In DNA, the CDR3 is TGTGCCAGCAGCTTTGTACAGGGGAGAGCAACTAATGAAAAACTGTTTTTT. It encodes CASSFVQGRATNEKLFF.

The chain joins TRBV29-1 to TRBJ2-7; 8 bases line up with TRBD1. CDR3 length: 14 residues. The V and J ends lost 5 bases and 5 bases, in that order; junction bases with no gene match: 11. Germline V gene data show CDR1 as SQVTM and CDR2 as ANQGSEA. The CDR3 coding sequence is TGCAGCGTTCGACAGGGGTTCTCTCCAGACGAGCAGTACTTC. It specifies CSVRQGFSPDEQYF.

V is TRBV6-1 and J is TRBJ1-6, with a weak D call TRBD1 (6 bases). The CDR3 spans 19 residues. Trimming took off 1 base at V and 2 bases at J, with 18 bases between the two ends. From germline, CDR1 is MNHNS and CDR2 SASEGT. The CDR3 region has the DNA TGTGCCAGCAGTGAAGGGTTCCCAGGGGTTCGGGCCTATAATTCACCCCTCCACTTT. This sequence encodes CASSEGFPGVRAYNSPLHF.

DNA for the CDR3: TGCGCCAGCAGCTTGGGGAGGGACAATGAGCAGTTCTTC. Its translation is CASSLGRDNEQFF. The J gene is TRBJ2-1, the V gene TRBV5-1, with D possibly matching TRBD2 (6 bases). The length of the CDR3 is 13 residues. V was pared by 0 bases and J by 5 bases, with 6 bases between. Germline V lookup: CDR1 SGHRS, CDR2 YFSETQ.

The chain uses TRBV9 and TRBJ2-1; possibly TRBD1 for D (5 bases). This CDR3 region has 16 residues. CDR1 and CDR2 (germline): SGDLS, YYNGEE. V was clipped by 0 bases and J by 2 bases, with 12 bases between them. The CDR3 DNA is TGTGCCAGCAGCGTAGCCCCTAGGGGTCCCTACAATGAGCAGTTCTTC. This encodes CASSVAPRGPYNEQFF.

V usage is TRBV7-9 and J usage is TRBJ1-4, with 10 bases identical to TRBD1. Unmatched junction bases numbered 11, after V lost 5 bases and J lost 8 bases. There are 16 residues in the CDR3. Per germline, CDR1 SEHNR and CDR2 FQNEAQ (reference sequence). The CDR3 DNA sequence: TGTGCCAGCAGCCTACTCCCCGGACAGGGGGACGAAAAACTGTTTTTT. This sequence encodes CASSLLPGQGDEKLFF.

The J gene is TRBJ1-2, the V gene TRBV10-3; D is possibly TRBD1 (6 bases). V was shortened by 0 bases and J by 2 bases, with 7 bases between the two germline ends. Germline CDR1 and CDR2: ENHRY and SYGVKD. The CDR3 is 14 residues long. The CDR3 here is CAISESGQNYGYTF. CDR3 bases: TGTGCCATCAGTGAGTCCGGACAGAACTATGGCTACACCTTC.

V usage is TRBV29-1 and J usage is TRBJ2-5; D ambiguous. CDR1 SQVTM and CDR2 ANQGSEA come from the germline V gene. The CDR3 totals 13 residues. The V end was cut by 0 bases, the J end by 1 base, with 6 bases between. CDR3 residues: CSVEDPVQETQYF. Here the CDR3 DNA reads TGCAGCGTTGAAGACCCGGTCCAAGAGACCCAGTACTTC.

There are a few counts of this clone. V usage is TRBV5-1 and J usage is TRBJ2-3; weak D call: TRBD2 (5 bases). This CDR3 is 15 amino acids long. Germline assignment: CDR1 SGHRS and CDR2 YFSETQ. Trimming pared 1 base from V and 6 bases from J, leaving 15 bases between. CDR3: CASSLSGMGADTQYF. DNA of the CDR3: TGCGCCAGCAGCTTGTCGGGAATGGGTGCGGATACGCAGTATTTT.

The J gene is TRBJ1-1, the V gene TRBV6-6; D is possibly TRBD1 (5 bases). V dropped 6 bases and J dropped 1 base, with 9 bases sitting between them. Germline values: CDR1 MNHNY, CDR2 SVGAGI (reference sequence). The CDR3 length is 13 residues. The CDR3 loop is CASSPQGNTEAFF. The DNA of the CDR3 is TGTGCCAGCAGCCCCCAGGGGAACACTGAAGCTTTCTTT.

This chain uses TRBV4-1 with TRBJ2-1; D remains ambiguous. V shed 1 base and J shed 9 bases, with 19 bases lying between them. This CDR3 comprises 16 residues. Germline CDR1 is MGHRA and CDR2 is YSYEKL. CDR3 region: CASSQANPPRSGEQFF. CDR3 in DNA: TGCGCCAGCAGCCAAGCGAACCCCCCTCGGTCGGGTGAGCAGTTCTTC.

The chain employs TRBV4-1 and TRBJ2-5, with D maybe TRBD2 (6 bases). Germline CDR1 and CDR2: MGHRA and YSYEKL. V gave up 1 base and J gave up 4 bases, with 13 bases separating them. This CDR3 spans 15 amino acids. DNA of the CDR3: TGCGCCAGCAGCCAAGCTGGCGGGGCCGGAGAGACCCAGTACTTC. It specifies CASSQAGGAGETQYF.

This chain uses TRBV29-1 with TRBJ1-1; 7 bases agree with TRBD1. This CDR3 region has 14 residues. Germline CDR1 and CDR2: SQVTM and ANQGSEA. CDR3 protein: CSVLASGGSTEAFF. CDR3 nucleotide sequence: TGCAGTGTACTGGCGTCAGGGGGAAGCACTGAAGCTTTCTTT.

The rearrangement joins TRBV18 to TRBJ1-1; D unresolved. Trimming removed 6 bases at V and 0 bases at J, with 20 bases between. CDR1 is KGHSH and CDR2 is LQKENI in the germline V gene. This CDR3 contains 17 residues. The DNA of the CDR3 is TGTGCCAGCTCCCCGGGTAGGGCTGGGAGCATGAACACTGAAGCTTTCTTT. It yields the protein CASSPGRAGSMNTEAFF.

The gene calls are TRBV6-5 and TRBJ1-5; possible D gene TRBD1, 5 bases. The germline V and J ends were trimmed by 3 bases and 4 bases, with 13 bases remaining between them. This CDR3 spans 15 amino acids. Per germline, CDR1 MNHEY and CDR2 SVGAGI. Here the CDR3 reads CASSYRQGRNQPQHF. For the CDR3, the DNA is TGTGCCAGCAGTTATAGGCAGGGTCGTAATCAGCCCCAGCATTTT.

The gene calls are TRBV27 and TRBJ1-2; D possibly corresponds to TRBD1 (6 bases). This CDR3 contains 14 residues. V was trimmed by 5 bases and J by 8 bases, leaving 18 bases between them. From germline, CDR1 is MNHEY and CDR2 SMNVEV (reference sequence). The CDR3 here is CASSDRTASRGYTF. In DNA, the CDR3 is TGTGCCAGCAGTGATAGGACAGCCTCTAGGGGCTACACCTTC.

This clone has a handful of counts. The chain recombines TRBV18 with TRBJ2-6, with unresolved D. Germline V gene sequence: CDR1 KGHSH, CDR2 LQKENI. Trimming left V 4 bases short and J 0 bases short, with 10 bases between. This CDR3 region has 16 residues. The CDR3 sequence is CASSLAPPSGANVLTF. CDR3 in DNA: TGTGCCAGCTCACTAGCCCCCCCCTCTGGGGCCAACGTCCTGACTTTC.

The CDR3 DNA reads TGCGCCAGCGGCGGGGGGCCGCGTATTGGAACCGGGGAGCTGTTTTTT. Translated: CASGGGPRIGTGELFF. This sequence joins TRBV5-1 and TRBJ2-2, with 8 bases aligning to TRBD2. J was trimmed by 5 bases and V by 7 bases; bases with no gene match: 13. The CDR3 has 16 amino acids. Germline V gene lookup returns CDR1 SGHRS and CDR2 YFSETQ.

This chain connects TRBV6-6 to TRBJ2-7; D is ambiguous. This CDR3 spans 14 amino acids. Germline V gene sequence: CDR1 MNHNY, CDR2 SVGAGI (reference sequence). V was pared by 3 bases and J by 2 bases, with 11 bases between. The CDR3 reads CASSYGRSAYEQYF. CDR3 DNA: TGTGCCAGCAGTTATGGCAGGTCGGCCTACGAGCAGTACTTC.

This clone appeared once. The rearrangement links TRBV5-8 to TRBJ2-5, with TRBD1 matching 10 bases. There are 14 residues in the CDR3. Per the germline V gene, CDR1 is SGHTS and CDR2 is YDEGEE. J gave up 3 bases and V 4 bases, and 3 bases lay outside the gene matches. As DNA, the CDR3 is TGTGCCAGCAGCCGGGGGACAGGGGAAGAGACCCAGTACTTC. It codes for CASSRGTGEETQYF.

This clone was observed a few times. The chain recombines TRBV27 with TRBJ2-7, with a weak D call TRBD2 (6 bases). The germline V and J ends were trimmed by 3 bases and 7 bases, with 16 bases remaining between them. Germline assignment: CDR1 MNHEY and CDR2 SMNVEV (reference sequence). The CDR3 is 14 amino acids. The CDR3 loop is CASSLRRVADEQYF. The CDR3 region has the DNA TGTGCCAGCAGTTTGAGGAGGGTAGCGGATGAGCAGTACTTC.

This clone has only one observation. J is TRBJ1-1 and V is TRBV20-1; a possible D gene is TRBD1 (5 bases). The V end was cut by 3 bases, the J end by 3 bases, with 8 bases between. The CDR3 runs to 12 residues. CDR1 and CDR2 (germline): DFQATT, SNEGSKA (reference sequence). In DNA form, the CDR3 reads TGCAGTGCTAGTGGGGGGGACACTGAAGCTTTCTTT. It encodes CSASGGDTEAFF.

This chain uses TRBV27 with TRBJ2-2; TRBD1 matches 8 bases. CDR1 is MNHEY and CDR2 is SMNVEV in the germline V gene (reference sequence). There are 14 residues in the CDR3. V shed 4 bases, J shed 6 bases, and the junction held 4 bases outside the gene matches. The CDR3: CASSWDRSAGELFF. CDR3 DNA sequence: TGTGCCAGCAGTTGGGACAGGAGTGCCGGGGAGCTGTTTTTT.

This sequence joins TRBV28 and TRBJ2-5, with 9 bases aligning to TRBD1. Germline CDR1 and CDR2: MDHEN and SYDVKM. CDR3 size: 15 residues. J lost 5 bases, V lost 3 bases, and 7 bases had no gene match. In nucleotides, the CDR3 is TGTGCCAGCAGTTTCCAGACAGGGGGGATCGAGACCCAGTACTTC. Translating gives CASSFQTGGIETQYF. Supplemented by reference TRBV28 and TRBJ2-5, the full variable domain reads DVKVTQSSRYLVKRTGEKVFLECVQDMDHENMFWYRQDPGLGLRLIYFSYDVKMKEKGDIPEGYSVSREKKERFSLILESASTNQTSMYLCASSFQTGGIETQYFGPGTRLLVL.

V and J are TRBV6-6 and TRBJ1-2; D gene ambiguous. Germline V lookup: CDR1 MNHNY, CDR2 SVGAGI (reference sequence). This CDR3 is built from 12 residues. V was shortened by 7 bases and J by 8 bases, with 14 bases between the two germline ends. The CDR3: CASTRQRPGYTF. As DNA, the CDR3 is TGTGCCAGCACCCGGCAGAGGCCCGGCTACACCTTC.

This clone has just one count. CDR3 sequence (DNA): TGTGCCAGTAGCAGGGAAAACACTGAAGCTTTCTTT. It translates to CASSRENTEAFF. The rearrangement links TRBV19 to TRBJ1-1; D possibly corresponds to TRBD1 (5 bases). The V gene's germline CDR1 is LNHDA and CDR2 SQIVND (reference sequence). This CDR3 spans 12 amino acids. V was pared by 6 bases and J by 2 bases, with 7 bases between.

J is TRBJ1-3 and V is TRBV7-2; possibly TRBD1 for D (5 bases). CDR1 and CDR2 (germline): SGHTA, FQGNSA. The CDR3 sequence is 15 residues long. Trimming took 5 bases from V and 0 from J, leaving 11 bases between them. Here the CDR3 reads CASSPRGGSGNTIYF. CDR3 bases: TGTGCCAGCAGCCCCCGGGGGGGCTCTGGAAACACCATATATTTT. The entire variable domain, with the rest obtained from reference TRBV7-2 and TRBJ1-3, is as follows: GAGVSQSPSNKVTEKGKDVELRCDPISGHTALYWYRQSLGQGLEFLIYFQGNSAPDKSGLPSDRFSAERTGGSVSTLTIQRTQQEDSAVYLCASSPRGGSGNTIYFGEGSWLTVV.

This clone has just one count. The chain is built from TRBV9 and TRBJ2-2, with D uncertain. CDR1 and CDR2 from the germline V gene are SGDLS and YYNGEE. V was clipped by 0 bases and J by 14 bases, with 11 bases between them. The CDR3 contains 12 residues. CDR3 nucleotides: TGTGCCAGCAGCGTAGGTCCCACAGCCCTGTTTTTT. Translation: CASSVGPTALFF.